The 31 T cell receptor beta chains below were found in one sample sequenced in a study of blood T cell repertoires in COVID-19. TCRdb's table, derived via immunoSEQ multiplex PCR, lists solely in-frame clones and lacks some. The sample shows some 220,000 clones, roughly 88% of them seen only once. Specimen: peripheral blood. These receptors were taken from a man aged 45-60 years with active or convalescent COVID-19.

The chain combines TRBV11-3 with TRBJ2-1, with 7 bases that match TRBD1. Germline V gene lookup returns CDR1 SGHNT and CDR2 YENEEA. Germline trimming cut 3 bases from V and 1 base from J; bases unmatched to any gene: 3. The CDR3 is made up of 15 amino acids. CDR3 region: CASSFHRGSYNEQFF. In nucleotides, the CDR3 is TGTGCCAGCAGCTTTCACAGGGGTTCCTACAATGAGCAGTTCTTC. The entire variable domain, with the rest obtained from reference TRBV11-3 and TRBJ2-1, is as follows: EAGVVQSPRYKIIEKKQPVAFWCNPISGHNTLYWYLQNLGQGPELLIRYENEEAVDDSQLPKDRFSAERLKGVDSTLKIQPAELGDSAVYLCASSFHRGSYNEQFFGPGTRLTVL.

This clone has only a few counts. V usage is TRBV5-4 and J usage is TRBJ1-2; 8 nucleotides line up with TRBD1. J gave up 4 bases and V 1 base, and 6 bases lay outside the gene matches. This CDR3 is 15 amino acids long. Germline CDR1 and CDR2: SGHNT and YYREEE (reference sequence). DNA for the CDR3: TGTGCCAGCAGCTTGTTAGGACAGGGTAGCTATGGCTACACCTTC. Translated, it gives CASSLLGQGSYGYTF.

The chain has TRBV28 and TRBJ1-3; D gene unclear. The V end was cut by 3 bases, the J end by 3 bases, with 3 bases between. The length of the CDR3 is 12 residues. Germline V gene lookup returns CDR1 MDHEN and CDR2 SYDVKM. This CDR3 reads CASSFVGNTIYF. The CDR3 region has the DNA TGTGCCAGCAGTTTCGTTGGAAACACCATATATTTT.

The chain couples TRBV5-6 to TRBJ2-1, with D perhaps TRBD2 (5 bases). CDR1 and CDR2 (germline): SGHDT, YYEEEE. V was clipped by 3 bases and J by 12 bases, with 16 bases between them. The CDR3 is 13 residues long. This CDR3 reads CASSWASPEGQFF. The CDR3 DNA sequence: TGTGCCAGCAGCTGGGCGTCGCCAGAGGGGCAGTTCTTC.

V and J are TRBV6-5 and TRBJ2-5; tentatively, D is TRBD2 (6 bases). Trimming took off 11 bases at V and 3 bases at J, with 13 bases between the two ends. Germline V CDR1 and CDR2: MNHEY, SVGAGI. The CDR3 totals 12 residues. The CDR3 bases are TGTGCCGCGGGGCGGGTAGAAGAGACCCAGTACTTC. Translated, it gives CAAGRVEETQYF.

The chain has TRBV10-1 and TRBJ2-7, with 8 bases that match TRBD1. Germline CDR1 reads WNHNN; CDR2 reads SYGVQD (reference sequence). V trimming: 2 bases; J trimming: 3 bases; junction bases outside the gene matches: 3. The CDR3 spans 14 residues. The CDR3, as DNA: TGCGCCAGCAGTGAGGGACAGGGACTCTACGAGCAGTACGTC. This sequence encodes CASSEGQGLYEQYV.

V gene TRBV6-6 combines with J gene TRBJ1-6, with 7 bases matching TRBD1. The V gene end was trimmed by 8 bases and the J gene end by 11 bases; junction bases not matched to a gene: 15. The CDR3 has 15 residues. Germline values: CDR1 MNHNY, CDR2 SVGAGI (reference sequence). The CDR3 DNA follows: TGTGCCAGCCGCACCGTCCGGGACAGTAAGACACCCCTCCACTTT. It yields the protein CASRTVRDSKTPLHF.

This clone was seen a single time. The V and J genes are TRBV6-5 and TRBJ1-5; tentatively, D is TRBD1 (6 bases). V lost 4 bases to trimming and J lost 9 bases, with 13 bases between them. Looked up from germline, CDR1 is MNHEY and CDR2 is SVGAGI. The CDR3 covers 13 residues. The CDR3 DNA reads as TGTGCCAGCAGTTTAACAGGGAAAGCGCCCCAGCATTTT. It translates to CASSLTGKAPQHF.

This clone is a singleton in its sample. The chain carries TRBV18 and TRBJ2-3; tentatively, D is TRBD1 (6 bases). The CDR3 length is 15 residues. Trimming took 3 bases from V and 1 from J, leaving 11 bases between them. CDR1 is KGHSH, CDR2 LQKENI, per germline. Here the CDR3 reads CASSPRTEGTDTQYF. The CDR3 DNA reads TGTGCCAGCTCACCGAGGACAGAAGGCACAGATACGCAGTATTTT.

CDR3 nucleotide sequence: TGTGCCAGCAGTGTGTCCGTTACCGGGGAGCTGTTTTTT. Its translation: CASSVSVTGELFF. V is TRBV25-1 and J is TRBJ2-2; D call uncertain. V gave up 4 bases and J gave up 5 bases, with 8 bases separating them. The CDR3 extends over 13 amino acids. CDR1 MGHDK and CDR2 SYGVNS come from the germline V gene.

V and J are TRBV4-3 and TRBJ1-3; D call uncertain. This CDR3 comprises 15 residues. Looked up from germline, CDR1 is LGHNA and CDR2 is YSLEER. The V and J ends lost 2 bases and 0 bases respectively, with 8 bases between them. The CDR3 nucleotides read TGCGCCAGCAGCCAATACAGATACTCTGGAAACACCATATATTTT. Residues: CASSQYRYSGNTIYF.

This clone was detected a few times. The V gene is TRBV12-3 or TRBV12-4, the J gene TRBJ2-1, with unresolved D. This CDR3 has 11 amino acids. Trimming removed 7 bases from V and 4 bases from J, with 5 bases in between. This chain's CDR3 is CASTGYNEQFF. The CDR3 DNA follows: TGTGCCAGCACAGGTTACAATGAGCAGTTCTTC.

The chain couples TRBV2 to TRBJ2-3, with D maybe TRBD1 (5 bases). The germline V and J ends were trimmed by 0 bases and 1 base, with 8 bases remaining between them. This CDR3 comprises 15 residues. From germline, CDR1 is SNHLY and CDR2 FYNNEI. The CDR3 reads CASSEAPRGTDTQYF. CDR3 coding DNA: TGTGCCAGCAGTGAAGCCCCCAGGGGCACAGATACGCAGTATTTT. Looking up the rest from reference TRBV2 and TRBJ2-3 gives the full variable domain: EPEVTQTPSHQVTQMGQEVILRCVPISNHLYFYWYRQILGQKVEFLVSFYNNEISEKSEIFDDQFSVERPDGSNFTLKIRSTKLEDSAMYFCASSEAPRGTDTQYFGPGTRLTVL.

This clone was observed a handful of times. The chain joins TRBV15 to TRBJ1-4; D not certain. The CDR3 totals 18 residues. Germline CDR1 and CDR2: LNHNV and YYDKDF (reference sequence). V was shortened by 0 bases and J by 0 bases, with 14 bases between the two germline ends. CDR3 sequence reads: CATSRDRHRSATNEKLFF. The CDR3 nucleotides read TGTGCCACCAGCAGAGATCGACACAGATCCGCAACTAATGAAAAACTGTTTTTT.

V is TRBV6-6 and J is TRBJ1-6; 7 bases are a match to TRBD1. The germline V gene has CDR1 MNHNY and CDR2 SVGAGI (reference sequence). V lost 3 bases to trimming and J lost 12 bases; unmatched junction nucleotides: 5. This CDR3 is 13 amino acids long. The CDR3 bases are TGTGCCAGCAGTTATCAGACAGGGAGACCCCTCCACTTT. Protein: CASSYQTGRPLHF.

The rearrangement links TRBV7-2 to TRBJ2-3; 7 bases agree with TRBD2. CDR3 length equals 16 residues. The J segment lost 1 base and the V segment lost 6 bases, leaving 10 bases of the junction unmatched. Per germline, CDR1 SGHTA and CDR2 FQGNSA. In DNA, the CDR3 is TGTGCCAGCAGGAGCGGGGCGAGCGGGCGCACAGATACGCAGTATTTT. It translates to CASRSGASGRTDTQYF.

In nucleotides, the CDR3 is TGTGCCAGCAGCCCAAAATTACAGGAGTACCTTGAAGCTTTCTTT. As protein: CASSPKLQEYLEAFF. V usage is TRBV4-2 and J usage is TRBJ1-1; the D gene is possibly TRBD1 (5 bases). The V end was cut by 4 bases, the J end by 7 bases, with 19 bases between. This CDR3 is 15 amino acids long. Germline loops: CDR1 LGHNA, CDR2 YNFKEQ.

This rearrangement joins TRBV15 to TRBJ2-3; D may be TRBD2 (5 bases). V shed 0 bases and J shed 2 bases, with 12 bases lying between them. This CDR3 has 16 residues. CDR1 and CDR2 from the germline V gene are LNHNV and YYDKDF (reference sequence). CDR3 DNA sequence: TGTGCCACCAGCAGAGATACCCTAGCCAACACAGATACGCAGTATTTT. It yields the protein CATSRDTLANTDTQYF.

This chain joins TRBV4-1 and TRBJ2-5, with 12 bases identical to TRBD1. Germline CDR1 and CDR2: MGHRA and YSYEKL. The CDR3 consists of 16 residues. V lost 0 bases and J lost 5; bases outside the gene matches: 4. For the CDR3, the DNA is TGCGCCAGCAGCCAAGATGGGACAGGGGGCATTGAGACCCAGTACTTC. Translation: CASSQDGTGGIETQYF.

The chain couples TRBV18 to TRBJ2-5; D might be TRBD1 (6 bases). The CDR3 is 14 residues long. Trimming pared 5 bases from V and 6 bases from J, leaving 16 bases between. The germline V gene has CDR1 KGHSH and CDR2 LQKENI. CDR3 loop: CASSSKAGAQTQYF. CDR3 DNA: TGTGCCAGCTCATCCAAGGCAGGGGCCCAGACCCAGTACTTC.

The table lists this clone with a few counts. The chain links TRBV2 to TRBJ1-6; 10 bases are a match to TRBD1. The trim removed 6 bases at V and 9 bases at J, leaving 5 bases unmatched. The CDR3 has 14 amino acids. Germline assignment: CDR1 SNHLY and CDR2 FYNNEI. The CDR3, as DNA: TGTGCCAGCAGCGCTGACAGGGGGCCTTCACCCCTCCACTTT. Protein sequence: CASSADRGPSPLHF.

V is TRBV14 and J is TRBJ2-3; weak D call: TRBD1 (6 bases). The CDR3 totals 17 residues. Germline assignment: CDR1 SGHDN and CDR2 FVKESK. Trimming removed 1 base from V and 3 bases from J, with 17 bases in between. The CDR3 DNA sequence: TGTGCCAGCAGCCAAGCTTGGGGGCCTCTTATAACAGATACGCAGTATTTT. As protein: CASSQAWGPLITDTQYF.

CDR3 amino acids: CASSAAGSEQYV. The CDR3 bases are TGTGCCAGCAGTGCGGCAGGGTCCGAGCAGTACGTC. V usage is TRBV6-2 or TRBV6-3 and J usage is TRBJ2-7; maybe TRBD1 (5 bases). Germline CDR1 is MNHEY and CDR2 is SVGEGT. Trimming pared 5 bases from V and 6 bases from J, leaving 11 bases between. The CDR3 has 12 residues.

The V gene is TRBV6-5, the J gene TRBJ1-5; perhaps TRBD1 as D (5 bases). CDR1 and CDR2 from the germline V gene are MNHEY and SVGAGI. V dropped 7 bases and J dropped 9 bases, with 16 bases sitting between them. CDR3 length: 13 amino acids. The CDR3 bases are TGTGCCAGCACCACAGGACCCCGTGGGCCCCAGCATTTT. Protein product: CASTTGPRGPQHF.

The chain recombines TRBV4-1 with TRBJ1-1; tentative D call: TRBD1 (6 bases). Trimming left V 0 bases short and J 4 bases short, with 12 bases between. CDR1 MGHRA and CDR2 YSYEKL come from the germline V gene. The CDR3 has 15 residues. The CDR3, as DNA: TGCGCCAGCAGCCAAGATAGCCAGGGGCGCACTGAAGCTTTCTTT. As protein: CASSQDSQGRTEAFF.

This chain links TRBV9 with TRBJ2-1; TRBD1 agrees at 8 bases. The CDR3 spans 14 residues. The V gene end was trimmed by 4 bases and the J gene end by 4 bases; junction bases not matched to a gene: 4. Per germline, CDR1 SGDLS and CDR2 YYNGEE. CDR3 DNA sequence: TGTGCCAGCAGCCCCTGGACAGGGTACAATGAGCAGTTCTTC. Translated, it gives CASSPWTGYNEQFF.

The V and J genes are TRBV19 and TRBJ2-3, with a possible D match to TRBD1 (6 bases). The V gene's germline CDR1 is LNHDA and CDR2 SQIVND (reference sequence). Trimming stripped 4 bases from V and 1 base from J, with 15 bases between. This CDR3 contains 16 residues. CDR3 protein: CASSTDQGHGTDTQYF. The DNA of the CDR3 is TGTGCCAGTAGTACTGATCAGGGACATGGCACAGATACGCAGTATTTT.

The chain links TRBV29-1 to TRBJ1-1; D unresolved. Germline lookup yields CDR1 SQVTM and CDR2 ANQGSEA. The V end lost 7 bases, the J end lost 8 bases, and 20 bases lay between the germline ends. The CDR3 is 13 amino acids. The CDR3 nucleotides are TGCAGCGCCGTGAAGTCCGGCGGGGAGGAAGCTTTCTTT. Protein sequence: CSAVKSGGEEAFF.

This chain uses TRBV5-1 with TRBJ2-3; 8 bases map to TRBD2. Germline CDR1 and CDR2: SGHRS and YFSETQ. The CDR3 extends over 14 amino acids. Losses at the gene ends were 7 bases for V and 6 bases for J; bases not matched to a gene: 10. The CDR3 nucleotides read TGCGCCAGCGGCCCCGGGACTAGTGTGGATACGCAGTATTTT. Residues: CASGPGTSVDTQYF.

As for this clone: This specimen includes other DNA sequences encoding the same CDR3. V gene TRBV5-5 combines with J gene TRBJ1-5; D is uncertain. The CDR3 contains 16 residues. The V end lost 2 bases, the J end lost 2 bases, and 14 bases lay between the germline ends. Germline V gene data show CDR1 as SGHKS and CDR2 as YYEKEE (reference sequence). CDR3 sequence: CASSLIGGAGNQPQHF. In DNA, the CDR3 is TGTGCCAGCAGCTTAATCGGAGGAGCCGGCAATCAGCCCCAGCATTTT.

This rearrangement joins TRBV18 to TRBJ1-2; TRBD1 is a possible D gene (5 bases). The CDR3 consists of 13 residues. The germline V and J ends were trimmed by 3 bases and 6 bases, with 11 bases remaining between them. Germline V gives CDR1 KGHSH, CDR2 LQKENI. Here the CDR3 reads CASSPPGLDGYTF. The CDR3 DNA reads TGTGCCAGCTCACCCCCGGGACTGGATGGCTACACCTTC.